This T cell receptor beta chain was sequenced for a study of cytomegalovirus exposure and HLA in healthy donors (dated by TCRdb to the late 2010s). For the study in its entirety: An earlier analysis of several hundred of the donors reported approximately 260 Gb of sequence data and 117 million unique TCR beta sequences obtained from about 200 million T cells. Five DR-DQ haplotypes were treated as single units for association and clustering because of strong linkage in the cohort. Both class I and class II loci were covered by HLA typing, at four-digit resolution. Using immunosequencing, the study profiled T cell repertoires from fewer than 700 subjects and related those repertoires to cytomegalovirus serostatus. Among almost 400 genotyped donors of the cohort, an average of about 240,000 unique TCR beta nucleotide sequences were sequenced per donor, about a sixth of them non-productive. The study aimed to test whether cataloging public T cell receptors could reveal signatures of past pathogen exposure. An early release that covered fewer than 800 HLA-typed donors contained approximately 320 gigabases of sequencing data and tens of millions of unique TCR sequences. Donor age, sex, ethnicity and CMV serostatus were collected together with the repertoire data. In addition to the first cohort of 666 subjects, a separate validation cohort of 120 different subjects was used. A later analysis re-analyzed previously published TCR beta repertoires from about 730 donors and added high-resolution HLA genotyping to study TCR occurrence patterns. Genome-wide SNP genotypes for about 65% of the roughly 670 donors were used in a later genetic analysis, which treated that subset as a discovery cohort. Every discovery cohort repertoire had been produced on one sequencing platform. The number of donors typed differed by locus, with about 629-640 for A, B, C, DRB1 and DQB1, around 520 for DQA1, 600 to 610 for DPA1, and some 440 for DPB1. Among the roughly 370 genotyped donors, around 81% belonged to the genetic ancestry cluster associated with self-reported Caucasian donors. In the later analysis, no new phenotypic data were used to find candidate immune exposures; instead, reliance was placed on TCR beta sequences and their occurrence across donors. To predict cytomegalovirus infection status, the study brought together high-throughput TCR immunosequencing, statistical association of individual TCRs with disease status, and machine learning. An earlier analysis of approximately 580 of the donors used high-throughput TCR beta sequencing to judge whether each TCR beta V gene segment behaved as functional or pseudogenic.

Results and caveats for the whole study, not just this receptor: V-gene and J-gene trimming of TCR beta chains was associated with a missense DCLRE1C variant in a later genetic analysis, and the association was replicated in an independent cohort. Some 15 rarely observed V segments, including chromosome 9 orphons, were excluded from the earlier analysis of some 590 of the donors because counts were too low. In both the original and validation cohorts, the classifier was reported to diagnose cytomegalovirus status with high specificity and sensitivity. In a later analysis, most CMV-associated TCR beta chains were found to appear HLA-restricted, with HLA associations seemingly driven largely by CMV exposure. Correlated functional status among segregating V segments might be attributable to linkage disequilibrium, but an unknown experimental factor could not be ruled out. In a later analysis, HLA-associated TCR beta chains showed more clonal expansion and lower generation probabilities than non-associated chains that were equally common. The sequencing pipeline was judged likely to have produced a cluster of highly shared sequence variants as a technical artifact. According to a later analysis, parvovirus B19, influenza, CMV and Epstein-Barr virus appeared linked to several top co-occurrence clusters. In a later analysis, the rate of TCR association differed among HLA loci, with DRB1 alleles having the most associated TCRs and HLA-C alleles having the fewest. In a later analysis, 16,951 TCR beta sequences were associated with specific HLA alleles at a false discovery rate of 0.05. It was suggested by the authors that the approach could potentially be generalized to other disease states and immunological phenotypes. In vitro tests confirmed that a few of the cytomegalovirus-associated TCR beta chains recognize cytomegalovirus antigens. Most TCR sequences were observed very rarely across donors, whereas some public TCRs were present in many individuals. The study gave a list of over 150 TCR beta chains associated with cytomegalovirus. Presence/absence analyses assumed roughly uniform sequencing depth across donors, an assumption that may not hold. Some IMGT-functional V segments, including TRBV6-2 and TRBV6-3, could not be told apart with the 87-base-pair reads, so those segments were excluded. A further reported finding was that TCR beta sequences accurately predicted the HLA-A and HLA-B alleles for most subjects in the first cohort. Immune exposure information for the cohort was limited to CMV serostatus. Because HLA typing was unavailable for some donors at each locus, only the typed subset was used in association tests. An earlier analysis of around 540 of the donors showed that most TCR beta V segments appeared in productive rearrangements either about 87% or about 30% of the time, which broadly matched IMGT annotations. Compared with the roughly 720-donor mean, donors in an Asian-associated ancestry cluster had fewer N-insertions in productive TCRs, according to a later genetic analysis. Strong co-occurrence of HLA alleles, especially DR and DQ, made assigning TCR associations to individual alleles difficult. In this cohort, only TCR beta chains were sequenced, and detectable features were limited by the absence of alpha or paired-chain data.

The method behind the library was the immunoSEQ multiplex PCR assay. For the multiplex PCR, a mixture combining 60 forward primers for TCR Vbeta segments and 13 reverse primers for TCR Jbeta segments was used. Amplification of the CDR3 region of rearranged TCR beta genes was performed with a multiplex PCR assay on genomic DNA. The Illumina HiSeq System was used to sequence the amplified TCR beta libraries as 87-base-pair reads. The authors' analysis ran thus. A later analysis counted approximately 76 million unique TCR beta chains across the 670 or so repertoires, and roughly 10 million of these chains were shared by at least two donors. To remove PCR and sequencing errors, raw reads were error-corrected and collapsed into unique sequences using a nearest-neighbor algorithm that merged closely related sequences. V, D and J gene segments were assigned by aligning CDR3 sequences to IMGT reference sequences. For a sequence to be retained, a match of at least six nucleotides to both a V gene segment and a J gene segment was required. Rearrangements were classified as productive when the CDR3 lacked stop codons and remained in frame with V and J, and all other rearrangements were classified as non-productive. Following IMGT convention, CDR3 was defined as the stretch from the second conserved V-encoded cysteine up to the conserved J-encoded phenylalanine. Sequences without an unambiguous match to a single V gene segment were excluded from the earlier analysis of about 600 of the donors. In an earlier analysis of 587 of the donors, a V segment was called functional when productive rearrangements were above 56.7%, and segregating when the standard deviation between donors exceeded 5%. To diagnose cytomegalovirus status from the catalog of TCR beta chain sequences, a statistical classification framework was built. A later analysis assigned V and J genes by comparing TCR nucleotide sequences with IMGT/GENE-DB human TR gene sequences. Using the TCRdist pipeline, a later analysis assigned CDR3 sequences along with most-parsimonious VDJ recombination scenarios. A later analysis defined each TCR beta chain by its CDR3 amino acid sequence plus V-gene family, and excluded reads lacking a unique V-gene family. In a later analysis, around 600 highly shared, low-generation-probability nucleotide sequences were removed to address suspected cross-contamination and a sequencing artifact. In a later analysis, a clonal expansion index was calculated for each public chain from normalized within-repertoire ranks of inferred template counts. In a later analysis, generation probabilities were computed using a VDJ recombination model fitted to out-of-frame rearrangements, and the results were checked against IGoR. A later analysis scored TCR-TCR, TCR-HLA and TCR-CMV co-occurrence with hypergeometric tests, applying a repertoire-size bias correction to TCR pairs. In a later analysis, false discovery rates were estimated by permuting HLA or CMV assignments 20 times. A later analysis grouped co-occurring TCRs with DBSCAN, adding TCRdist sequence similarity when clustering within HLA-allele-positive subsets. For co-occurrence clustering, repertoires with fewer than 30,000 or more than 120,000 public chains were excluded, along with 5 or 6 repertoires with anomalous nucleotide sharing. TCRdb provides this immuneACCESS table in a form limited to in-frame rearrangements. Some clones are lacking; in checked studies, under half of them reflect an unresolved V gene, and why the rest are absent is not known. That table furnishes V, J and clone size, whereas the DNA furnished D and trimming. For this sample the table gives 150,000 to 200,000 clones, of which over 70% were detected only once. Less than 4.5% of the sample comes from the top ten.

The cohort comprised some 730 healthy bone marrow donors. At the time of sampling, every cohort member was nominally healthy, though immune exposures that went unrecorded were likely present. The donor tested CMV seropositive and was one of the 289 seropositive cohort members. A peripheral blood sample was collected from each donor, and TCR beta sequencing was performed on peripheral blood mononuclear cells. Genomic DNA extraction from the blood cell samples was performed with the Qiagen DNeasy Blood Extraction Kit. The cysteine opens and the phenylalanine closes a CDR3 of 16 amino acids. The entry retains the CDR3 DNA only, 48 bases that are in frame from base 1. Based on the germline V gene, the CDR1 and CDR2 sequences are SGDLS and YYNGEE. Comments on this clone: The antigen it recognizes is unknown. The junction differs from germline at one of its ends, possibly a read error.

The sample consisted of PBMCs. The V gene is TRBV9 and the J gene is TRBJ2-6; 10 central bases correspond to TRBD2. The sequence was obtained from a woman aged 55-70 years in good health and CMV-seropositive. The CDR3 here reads CASRRTSGTGANGLTF. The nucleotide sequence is TGTGCCAGCAGAAGGACTAGCGGAACTGGGGCCAACGGCCTGACTTTC. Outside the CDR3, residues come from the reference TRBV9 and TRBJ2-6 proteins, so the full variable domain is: DSGVTQTPKHLITATGQRVTLRCSPRSGDLSVYWYQQSLDQGLQFLIQYYNGEERAKGNILERFSAQQFPDLHSELNLSSLELGDSALYFCASRRTSGTGANGLTFGAGSRLTVL.